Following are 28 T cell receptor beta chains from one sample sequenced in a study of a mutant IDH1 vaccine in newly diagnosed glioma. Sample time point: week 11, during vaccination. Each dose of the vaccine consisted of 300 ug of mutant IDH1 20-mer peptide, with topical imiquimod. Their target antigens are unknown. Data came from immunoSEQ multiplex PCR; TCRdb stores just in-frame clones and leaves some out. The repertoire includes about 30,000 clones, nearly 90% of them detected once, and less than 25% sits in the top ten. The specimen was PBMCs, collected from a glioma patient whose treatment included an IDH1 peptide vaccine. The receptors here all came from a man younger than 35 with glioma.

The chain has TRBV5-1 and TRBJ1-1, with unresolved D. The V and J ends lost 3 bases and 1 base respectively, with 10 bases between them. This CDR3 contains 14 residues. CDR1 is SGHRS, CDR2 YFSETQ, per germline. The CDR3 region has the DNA TGCGCCAGCAGCTACTCCTGGGGGAACACTGAAGCTTTCTTT. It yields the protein CASSYSWGNTEAFF.

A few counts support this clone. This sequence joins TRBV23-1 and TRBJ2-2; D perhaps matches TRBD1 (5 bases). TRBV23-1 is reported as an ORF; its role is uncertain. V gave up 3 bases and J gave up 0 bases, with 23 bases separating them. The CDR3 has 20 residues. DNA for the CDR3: TGCGCCAGCAGTCACAATCCCCCTTGGATAGGGGCCCCGAACACCGGGGAGCTGTTTTTT. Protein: CASSHNPPWIGAPNTGELFF.

This CDR3 is CSVDRANYGYTF. As DNA, the CDR3 is TGCAGCGTTGACAGGGCTAACTATGGCTACACCTTC. V usage is TRBV29-1 and J usage is TRBJ1-2; D might be TRBD1 (5 bases). The CDR3 sequence is 12 residues long. Germline CDR1 SQVTM, CDR2 ANQGSEA. V was pared by 3 bases and J by 0 bases, with 5 bases between. The whole variable domain, filled in from reference TRBV29-1 and TRBJ1-2, reads SAVISQKPSRDICQRGTSLTIQCQVDSQVTMMFWYRQQPGQSLTLIATANQGSEATYESGFVIDKFPISRPNLTFSTLTVSNMSPEDSSIYLCSVDRANYGYTFGSGTRLTVV.

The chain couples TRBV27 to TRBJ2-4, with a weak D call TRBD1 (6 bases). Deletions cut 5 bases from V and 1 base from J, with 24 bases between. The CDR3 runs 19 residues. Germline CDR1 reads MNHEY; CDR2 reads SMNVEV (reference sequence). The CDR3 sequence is CASSTVQGHQPGAKNIQYF. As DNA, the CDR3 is TGTGCCAGCAGTACAGTTCAGGGACACCAGCCAGGGGCCAAAAACATTCAGTACTTC.

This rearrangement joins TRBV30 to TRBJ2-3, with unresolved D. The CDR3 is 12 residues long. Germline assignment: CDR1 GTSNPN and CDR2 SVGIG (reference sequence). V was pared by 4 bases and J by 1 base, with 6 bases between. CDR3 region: CAWNLGTDTQYF. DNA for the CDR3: TGTGCCTGGAATCTGGGCACAGATACGCAGTATTTT.

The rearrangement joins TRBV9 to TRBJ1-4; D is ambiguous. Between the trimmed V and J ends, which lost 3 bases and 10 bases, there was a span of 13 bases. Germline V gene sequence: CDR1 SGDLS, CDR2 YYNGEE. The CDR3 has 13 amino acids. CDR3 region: CASSDQTGLKLFF. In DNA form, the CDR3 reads TGTGCCAGCAGCGACCAGACGGGTTTAAAACTGTTTTTT. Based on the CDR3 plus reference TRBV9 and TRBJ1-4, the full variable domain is DSGVTQTPKHLITATGQRVTLRCSPRSGDLSVYWYQQSLDQGLQFLIQYYNGEERAKGNILERFSAQQFPDLHSELNLSSLELGDSALYFCASSDQTGLKLFFGSGTQLSVL.

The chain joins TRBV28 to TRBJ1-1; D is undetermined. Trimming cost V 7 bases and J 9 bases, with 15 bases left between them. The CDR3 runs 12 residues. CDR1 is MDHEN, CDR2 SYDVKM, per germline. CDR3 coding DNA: TGTGCCAGCACTGGGAGCCTCCTCCAAGCTTTCTTT. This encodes CASTGSLLQAFF.

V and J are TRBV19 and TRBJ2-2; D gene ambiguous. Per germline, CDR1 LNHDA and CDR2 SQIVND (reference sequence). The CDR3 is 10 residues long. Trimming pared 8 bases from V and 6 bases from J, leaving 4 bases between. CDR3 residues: CASRAGELFF. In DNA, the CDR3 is TGTGCCAGTCGGGCCGGGGAGCTGTTTTTT.

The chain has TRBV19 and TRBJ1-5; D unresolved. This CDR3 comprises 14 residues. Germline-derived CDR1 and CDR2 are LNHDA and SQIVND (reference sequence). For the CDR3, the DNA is TGTGCTTCCGATTCTGGCTGGGCTGGTCAGCCCCAGCATTTT. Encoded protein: CASDSGWAGQPQHF.

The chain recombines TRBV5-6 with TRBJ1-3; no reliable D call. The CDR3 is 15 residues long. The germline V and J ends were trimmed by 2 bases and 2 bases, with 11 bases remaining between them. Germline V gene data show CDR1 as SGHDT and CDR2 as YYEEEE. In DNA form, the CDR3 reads TGTGCCAGCAGCTTTGGCAGACGCCCTGGAAACACCATATATTTT. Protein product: CASSFGRRPGNTIYF.

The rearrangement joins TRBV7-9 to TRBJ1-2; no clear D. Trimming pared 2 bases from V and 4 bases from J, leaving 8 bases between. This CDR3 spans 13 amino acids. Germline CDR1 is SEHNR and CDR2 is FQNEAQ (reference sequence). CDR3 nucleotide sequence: TGTGCCAGCAGCTTACGACCGGTCTATGGCTACACCTTC. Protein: CASSLRPVYGYTF.

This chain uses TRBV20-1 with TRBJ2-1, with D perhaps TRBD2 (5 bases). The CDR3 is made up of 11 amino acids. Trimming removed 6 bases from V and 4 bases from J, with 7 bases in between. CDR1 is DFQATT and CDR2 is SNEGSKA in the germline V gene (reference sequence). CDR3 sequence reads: CSAREYNEQFF. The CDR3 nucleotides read TGCAGTGCGAGGGAATACAATGAGCAGTTCTTC.

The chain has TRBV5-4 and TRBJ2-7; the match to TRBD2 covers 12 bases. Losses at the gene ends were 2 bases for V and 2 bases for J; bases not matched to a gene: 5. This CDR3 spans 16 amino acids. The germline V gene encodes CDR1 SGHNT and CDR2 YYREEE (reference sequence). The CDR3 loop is CASSFGLAGGPYEQYF. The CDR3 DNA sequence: TGTGCCAGCAGCTTTGGGCTAGCGGGAGGGCCCTACGAGCAGTACTTC.

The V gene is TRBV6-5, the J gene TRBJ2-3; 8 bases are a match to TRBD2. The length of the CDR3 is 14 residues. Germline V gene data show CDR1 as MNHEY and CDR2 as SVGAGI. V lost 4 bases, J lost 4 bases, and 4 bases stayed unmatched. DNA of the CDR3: TGTGCCAGCAGTTCCAGCGGGAGCTCAGATACGCAGTATTTT. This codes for CASSSSGSSDTQYF.

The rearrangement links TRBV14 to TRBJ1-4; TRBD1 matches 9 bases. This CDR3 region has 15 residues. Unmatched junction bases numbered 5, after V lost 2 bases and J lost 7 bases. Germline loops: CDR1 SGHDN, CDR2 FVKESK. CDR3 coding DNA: TGTGCCAGCAGCCAATCCGGGACAGGGTTTGAAAAACTGTTTTTT. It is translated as CASSQSGTGFEKLFF. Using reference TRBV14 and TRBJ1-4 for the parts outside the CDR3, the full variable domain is EAGVTQFPSHSVIEKGQTVTLRCDPISGHDNLYWYRRVMGKEIKFLLHFVKESKQDESGMPNNRFLAERTGGTYSTLKVQPAELEDSGVYFCASSQSGTGFEKLFFGSGTQLSVL.

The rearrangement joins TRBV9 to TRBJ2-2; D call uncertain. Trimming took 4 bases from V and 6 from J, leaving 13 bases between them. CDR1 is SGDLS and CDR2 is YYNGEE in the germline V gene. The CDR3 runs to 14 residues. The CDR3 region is CASSPHNEAGELFF. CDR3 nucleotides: TGTGCCAGCAGCCCCCACAATGAGGCCGGGGAGCTGTTTTTT.

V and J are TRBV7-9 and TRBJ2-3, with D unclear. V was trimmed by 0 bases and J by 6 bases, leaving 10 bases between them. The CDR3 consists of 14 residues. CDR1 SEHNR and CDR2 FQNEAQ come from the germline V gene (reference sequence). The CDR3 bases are TGTGCCAGCAGCTTAGCGGCTGGCCCTGATACGCAGTATTTT. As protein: CASSLAAGPDTQYF.

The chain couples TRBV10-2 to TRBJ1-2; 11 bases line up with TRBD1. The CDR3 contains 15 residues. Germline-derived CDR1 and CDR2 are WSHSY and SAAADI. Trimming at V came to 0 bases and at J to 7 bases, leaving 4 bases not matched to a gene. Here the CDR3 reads CASSESGTGGLGYTF. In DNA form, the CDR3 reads TGCGCCAGCAGTGAGTCGGGGACAGGGGGTCTTGGCTACACCTTC.

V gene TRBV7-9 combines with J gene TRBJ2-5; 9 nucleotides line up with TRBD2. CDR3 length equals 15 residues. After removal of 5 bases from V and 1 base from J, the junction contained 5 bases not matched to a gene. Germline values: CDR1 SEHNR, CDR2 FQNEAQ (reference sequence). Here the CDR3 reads CASSPGAGGQETQYF. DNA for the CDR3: TGTGCCAGCAGCCCGGGAGCGGGAGGCCAAGAGACCCAGTACTTC.

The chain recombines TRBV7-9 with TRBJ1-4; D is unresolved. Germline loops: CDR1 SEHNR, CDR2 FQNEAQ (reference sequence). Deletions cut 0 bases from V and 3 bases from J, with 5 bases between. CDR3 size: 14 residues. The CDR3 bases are TGTGCCAGCAGCTTAGCGGGGTCTAATGAAAAACTGTTTTTT. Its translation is CASSLAGSNEKLFF. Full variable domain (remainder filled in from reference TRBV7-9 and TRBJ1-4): DTGVSQNPRHKITKRGQNVTFRCDPISEHNRLYWYRQTLGQGPEFLTYFQNEAQLEKSRLLSDRFSAERPKGSFSTLEIQRTEQGDSAMYLCASSLAGSNEKLFFGSGTQLSVL.

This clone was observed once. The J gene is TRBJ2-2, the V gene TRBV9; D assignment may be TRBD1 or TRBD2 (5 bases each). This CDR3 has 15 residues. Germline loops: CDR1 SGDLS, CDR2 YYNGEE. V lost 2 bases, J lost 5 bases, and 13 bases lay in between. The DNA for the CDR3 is TGTGCCAGCAGCGTCGTCGGGACGTATACCGGGGAGCTGTTTTTT. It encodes CASSVVGTYTGELFF. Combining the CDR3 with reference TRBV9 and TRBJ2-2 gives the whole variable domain DSGVTQTPKHLITATGQRVTLRCSPRSGDLSVYWYQQSLDQGLQFLIQYYNGEERAKGNILERFSAQQFPDLHSELNLSSLELGDSALYFCASSVVGTYTGELFFGEGSRLTVL.

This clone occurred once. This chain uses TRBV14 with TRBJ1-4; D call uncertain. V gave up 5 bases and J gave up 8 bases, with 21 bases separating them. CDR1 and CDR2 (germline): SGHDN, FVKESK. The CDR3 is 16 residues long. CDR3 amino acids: CASSSILGGGVEKLFF. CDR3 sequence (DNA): TGTGCCAGCAGCTCTATACTCGGCGGCGGGGTCGAAAAACTGTTTTTT.

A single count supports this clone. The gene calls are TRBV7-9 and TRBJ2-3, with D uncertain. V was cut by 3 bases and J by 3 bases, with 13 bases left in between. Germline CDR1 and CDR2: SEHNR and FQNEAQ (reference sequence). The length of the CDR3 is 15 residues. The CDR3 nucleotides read TGTGCCAGCAGCTTGGTCTCAACCCGAACAGATACGCAGTATTTT. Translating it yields CASSLVSTRTDTQYF.

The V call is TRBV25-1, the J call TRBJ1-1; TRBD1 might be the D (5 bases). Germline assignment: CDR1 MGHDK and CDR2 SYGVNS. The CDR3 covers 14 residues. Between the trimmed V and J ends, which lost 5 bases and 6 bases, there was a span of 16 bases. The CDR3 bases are TGTGCCAGCAGTTCCAAGACCCGAGGGGCTGAAGCTTTCTTT. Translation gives CASSSKTRGAEAFF.

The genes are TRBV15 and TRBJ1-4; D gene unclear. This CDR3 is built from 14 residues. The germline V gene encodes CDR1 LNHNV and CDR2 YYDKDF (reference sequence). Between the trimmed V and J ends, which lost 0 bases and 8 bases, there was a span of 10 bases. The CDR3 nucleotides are TGTGCCACCAGCAGAGATATTAGCGGGGAAAAACTGTTTTTT. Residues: CATSRDISGEKLFF.

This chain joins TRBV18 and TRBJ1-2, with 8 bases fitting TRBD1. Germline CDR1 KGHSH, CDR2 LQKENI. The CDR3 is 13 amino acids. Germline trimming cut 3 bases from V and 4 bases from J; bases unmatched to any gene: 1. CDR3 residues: CASSPGTGYGYTF. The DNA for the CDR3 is TGTGCCAGCTCACCCGGGACAGGCTATGGCTACACCTTC.

CDR3 sequence reads: CSATRSWETQYF. CDR3 DNA: TGCAGCGCCACCCGGAGCTGGGAGACCCAGTACTTC. The chain couples TRBV29-1 to TRBJ2-5, with D hard to call. V was shortened by 7 bases and J by 5 bases, with 14 bases between the two germline ends. Germline CDR1 and CDR2: SQVTM and ANQGSEA. This CDR3 has 12 amino acids.

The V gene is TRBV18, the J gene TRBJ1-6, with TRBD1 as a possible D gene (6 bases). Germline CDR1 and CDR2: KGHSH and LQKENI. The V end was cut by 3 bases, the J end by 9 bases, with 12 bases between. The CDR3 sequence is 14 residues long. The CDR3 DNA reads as TGTGCCAGCTCACCCCAGGGGTGGGGTTCACCCCTCCACTTT. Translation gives CASSPQGWGSPLHF.